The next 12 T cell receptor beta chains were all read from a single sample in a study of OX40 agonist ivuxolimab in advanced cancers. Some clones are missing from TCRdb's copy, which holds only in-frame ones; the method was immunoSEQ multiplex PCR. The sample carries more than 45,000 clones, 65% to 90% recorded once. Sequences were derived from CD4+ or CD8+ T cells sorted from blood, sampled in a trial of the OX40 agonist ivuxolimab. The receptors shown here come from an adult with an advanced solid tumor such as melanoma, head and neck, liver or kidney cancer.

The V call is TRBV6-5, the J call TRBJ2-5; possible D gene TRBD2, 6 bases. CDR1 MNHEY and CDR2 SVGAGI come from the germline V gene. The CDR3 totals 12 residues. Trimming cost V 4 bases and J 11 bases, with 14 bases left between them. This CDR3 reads CASSSTEGTQYF. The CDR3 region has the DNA TGTGCCAGCAGTTCGACCGAAGGGACTCAGTACTTC.

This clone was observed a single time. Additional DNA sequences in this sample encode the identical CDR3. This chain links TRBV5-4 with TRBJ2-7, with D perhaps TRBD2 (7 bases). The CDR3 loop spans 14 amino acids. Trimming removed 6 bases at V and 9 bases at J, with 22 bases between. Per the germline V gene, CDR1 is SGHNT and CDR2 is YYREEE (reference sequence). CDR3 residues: CASNQSKGGMGQYF. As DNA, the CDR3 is TGTGCCAGCAACCAAAGTAAGGGGGGGATGGGGCAGTACTTC.

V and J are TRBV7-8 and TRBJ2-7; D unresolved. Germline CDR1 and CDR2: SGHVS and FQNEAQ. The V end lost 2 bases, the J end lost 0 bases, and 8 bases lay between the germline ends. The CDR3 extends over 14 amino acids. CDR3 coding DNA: TGTGCCAGCAGCTTACTCCCCGACTCCTACGAGCAGTACTTC. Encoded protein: CASSLLPDSYEQYF.

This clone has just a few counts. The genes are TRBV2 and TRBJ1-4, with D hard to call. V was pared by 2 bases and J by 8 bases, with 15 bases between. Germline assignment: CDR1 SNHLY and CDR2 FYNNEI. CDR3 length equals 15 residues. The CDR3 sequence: CASSERGAPTEKLFF. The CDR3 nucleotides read TGTGCCAGCAGTGAAAGAGGAGCGCCCACCGAAAAACTGTTTTTT. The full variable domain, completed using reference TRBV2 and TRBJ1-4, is EPEVTQTPSHQVTQMGQEVILRCVPISNHLYFYWYRQILGQKVEFLVSFYNNEISEKSEIFDDQFSVERPDGSNFTLKIRSTKLEDSAMYFCASSERGAPTEKLFFGSGTQLSVL.

In nucleotides, the CDR3 is TGTGCCAGCAGCTTGGTCTCCGGGTCTTCTGGCAATCAGCCCCAGCATTTT. It codes for CASSLVSGSSGNQPQHF. The rearrangement links TRBV5-8 to TRBJ1-5; the D is unclear. CDR3 length: 17 amino acids. Germline V gene sequence: CDR1 SGHTS, CDR2 YDEGEE. Trimming left V 0 bases short and J 2 bases short, with 15 bases between. Full variable domain (outside the CDR3, taken from reference TRBV5-8 and TRBJ1-5): EAGVTQSPTHLIKTRGQQATLRCSPISGHTSVYWYQQALGLGLQFLLWYDEGEERNRGNFPPRFSGRQFPNYSSELNVNALELEDSALYLCASSLVSGSSGNQPQHFGDGTRLSIL.

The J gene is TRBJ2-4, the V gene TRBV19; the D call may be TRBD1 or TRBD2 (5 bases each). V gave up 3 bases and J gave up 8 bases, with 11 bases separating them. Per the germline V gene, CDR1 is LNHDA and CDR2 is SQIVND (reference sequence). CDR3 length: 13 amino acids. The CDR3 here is CASSIGREYIQYF. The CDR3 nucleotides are TGTGCCAGTAGTATCGGCAGGGAGTACATTCAGTACTTC. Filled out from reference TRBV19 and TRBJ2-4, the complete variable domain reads DGGITQSPKYLFRKEGQNVTLSCEQNLNHDAMYWYRQDPGQGLRLIYYSQIVNDFQKGDIAEGYSVSREKKESFPLTVTSAQKNPTAFYLCASSIGREYIQYFGAGTRLSVL.

CDR3 region: CASSKVSGELFF. CDR3 coding DNA: TGTGCCAGCTCCAAGGTTTCCGGGGAGCTGTTTTTT. J is TRBJ2-2 and V is TRBV27; no firm D call. The CDR3 spans 12 residues. V was shortened by 8 bases and J by 6 bases, with 10 bases between the two germline ends. CDR1 MNHEY and CDR2 SMNVEV come from the germline V gene (reference sequence).

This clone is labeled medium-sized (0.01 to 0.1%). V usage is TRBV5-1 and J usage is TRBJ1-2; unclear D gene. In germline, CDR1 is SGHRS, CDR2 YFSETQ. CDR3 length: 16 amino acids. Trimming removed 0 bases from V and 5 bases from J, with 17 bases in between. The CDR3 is CASSLGGKPEQYGYTF. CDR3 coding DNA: TGCGCCAGCAGCTTGGGAGGGAAACCCGAGCAATATGGCTACACCTTC.

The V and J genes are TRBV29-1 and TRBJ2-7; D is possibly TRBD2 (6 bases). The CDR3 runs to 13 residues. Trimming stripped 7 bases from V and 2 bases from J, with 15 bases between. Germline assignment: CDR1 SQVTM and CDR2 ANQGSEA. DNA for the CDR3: TGCAGCGCAGTTAGCGGAGGCCCCTACGAGCAGTACTTC. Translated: CSAVSGGPYEQYF.

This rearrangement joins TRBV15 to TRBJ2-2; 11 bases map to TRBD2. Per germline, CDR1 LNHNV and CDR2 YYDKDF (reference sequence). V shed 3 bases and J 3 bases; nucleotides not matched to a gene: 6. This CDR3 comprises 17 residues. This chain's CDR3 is CATSRDGTSGYTGELFF. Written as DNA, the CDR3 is TGTGCCACCAGCAGGGACGGGACTAGCGGTTACACCGGGGAGCTGTTTTTT. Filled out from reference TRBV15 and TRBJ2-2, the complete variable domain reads DAMVIQNPRYQVTQFGKPVTLSCSQTLNHNVMYWYQQKSSQAPKLLFHYYDKDFNNEADTPDNFQSRRPNTSFCFLDIRSPGLGDTAMYLCATSRDGTSGYTGELFFGEGSRLTVL.

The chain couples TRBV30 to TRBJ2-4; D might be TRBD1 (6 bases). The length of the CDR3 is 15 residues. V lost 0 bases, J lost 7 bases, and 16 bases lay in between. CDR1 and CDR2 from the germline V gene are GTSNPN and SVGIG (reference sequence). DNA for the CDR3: TGTGCCTGGAGTGTGCAGGGGTTTTGGGTGAACATTCAGTACTTC. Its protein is CAWSVQGFWVNIQYF.

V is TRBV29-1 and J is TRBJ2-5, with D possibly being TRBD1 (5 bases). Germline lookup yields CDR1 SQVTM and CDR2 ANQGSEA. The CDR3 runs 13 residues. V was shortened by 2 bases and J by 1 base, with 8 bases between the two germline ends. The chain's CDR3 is CSVERTSQETQYF. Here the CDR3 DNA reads TGCAGCGTTGAAAGGACAAGCCAAGAGACCCAGTACTTC.